A selection of T cell receptor beta chains follows, all from one sample in a study of T cells after yellow fever vaccination. Via MiXCR, TCRdb re-called the 5' RACE reads, giving one row per CDR3 protein. Of more than 450,000 distinct CDR3 sequences listed, 21% are singletons. Sample: PBMCs, taken 21 days after the first yellow fever vaccination. The receptor source for this set is a man younger than 35 who received the YFV17D yellow fever vaccine. The CDR3 runs from the conserved cysteine through the conserved F or W. A D gene is named only where the DNA matches it firmly. Clone size is stated in some rows and not others, as once, few, many or a class when expanded.

-,few,TRBV7-2,CASSLSGAQAEAFF
TRBD2,-,TRBV7-6,CASPAGGSRWELFF
-,few,TRBV7-3,CASSLKGPGELFF
-,few,TRBV5-5,CASSLRPSQETQYF
TRBD1,once,TRBV7-2,CASSGQGVNYGYTF
-,-,TRBV4-2,CASSQVRATNLGYTF
-,few,TRBV12-3/TRBV12-4,CASSLRPGASTDTQYF
-,-,TRBV7-6,CASSLGGIGEQYF
-,-,TRBV15,CATSRRLAPGYNEQFF
-,many,TRBV29-1,CSVVRGDSYEQYF
-,few,TRBV6-5,CASSYSISGWETDTQYF
-,few,TRBV7-2,CASSPASASDTQYF
-,few,TRBV4-3,CASSQYRVSNYGYTF
-,few,TRBV4-1,CASSQANSPGAFF
-,few,TRBV7-9,CASSPEGTGELFF
-,-,TRBV18,CASSSRLPENEKLFF
-,-,TRBV20-1,CSALGGGPETQYF
-,few,TRBV7-2,CASSEGGRQETQYF
-,-,TRBV20-1,CSARDPRGGPYNSPLHF
-,-,TRBV9,CASNTVMGTEAFF
TRBD1,few,TRBV7-2,CASSSTGTGVDEQFF
-,few,TRBV5-4,CASSPPRGWEQFF
-,-,TRBV25-1,CASSEYWRTDTQYF
TRBD1,-,TRBV7-2,CASSIGLGQGANNEQFF
TRBD2,few,TRBV15,CATSRVPGYPLAGGDTDTQYF
TRBD2,-,TRBV3-1,CASSPQLAGVLQFF
TRBD2,many,TRBV4-3,CASSQGGGTFTYEQYF
TRBD1,few,TRBV20-1,CSASSGTGNYQPQHF
TRBD1,-,TRBV7-6,CASSLVPGGVSGNTIYF
-,-,TRBV9,CASSALGNTEAFF
-,few,TRBV3-1,CASSSPAELFF
-,few,TRBV20-1,CSAKRTGSGTDTQYF
TRBD2,-,TRBV7-6,CASRGGWQHNEQFF
-,-,TRBV5-6,CASSDPEGSTDTQYF
TRBD1,-,TRBV28,CASSQLGQGRNQPQHF
TRBD2,-,TRBV7-6,CASRPTRSGGFEETQYF